Listed below are T cell receptor beta chains from one sample, sequenced in a study of technical replicates of blood from a handful of donors. Generated by immunoSEQ multiplex PCR, the TCRdb table keeps only in-frame clones and is missing some. The sample consists of around 50,000 clones, roughly 95% of them appearing once. Sequenced input: T cells isolated from PBMCs. The receptors originated from a human donor in good health. Each CDR3 is given with its conserved first and last residue. The D gene is left open where the match is weak.

CDR3 | D | V
CSPEGGARNTGELFF | TRBD2 | TRBV29-1
CASSFSGANTGELFF | - | TRBV5-1
CASSLRAGGTSTDTQYF | TRBD2 | TRBV7-3
CASDRGRDTQYF | TRBD1 | TRBV18
CASSLQGLSFGYTF | - | TRBV7-8
CASSLTGDGYTF | TRBD1 | TRBV28
CSGGQGSWNEQFF | TRBD1 | TRBV29-1
CASKPEGASEQFF | TRBD1 | TRBV2
CASSLWAWYTTGETQYF | TRBD1 | TRBV27
CASSQDAGANTGELFF | - | TRBV4-1
CATNRPGQSLVPPHGYTF | TRBD1 | TRBV2
CASSWERNIQYF | - | TRBV28
CASSDGYEQYF | - | TRBV10-2
CASSPNRDRVDYGYTF | TRBD1 | TRBV18
CASSPQTGSSGGYTF | - | TRBV4-1
CASSLDLGSSQFF | - | TRBV11-2
CASGYSENTEAFF | - | TRBV12-5
CASSLPRQGESREKLFF | TRBD1 | TRBV7-9
CASSFQTSGIWDTQYF | TRBD2 | TRBV11-3
CASSSSDRTEKLFF | - | TRBV6-5
CASSYSTGTGDGYTF | TRBD1 | TRBV6-5
CATSRGGGELSYEQYF | - | TRBV15